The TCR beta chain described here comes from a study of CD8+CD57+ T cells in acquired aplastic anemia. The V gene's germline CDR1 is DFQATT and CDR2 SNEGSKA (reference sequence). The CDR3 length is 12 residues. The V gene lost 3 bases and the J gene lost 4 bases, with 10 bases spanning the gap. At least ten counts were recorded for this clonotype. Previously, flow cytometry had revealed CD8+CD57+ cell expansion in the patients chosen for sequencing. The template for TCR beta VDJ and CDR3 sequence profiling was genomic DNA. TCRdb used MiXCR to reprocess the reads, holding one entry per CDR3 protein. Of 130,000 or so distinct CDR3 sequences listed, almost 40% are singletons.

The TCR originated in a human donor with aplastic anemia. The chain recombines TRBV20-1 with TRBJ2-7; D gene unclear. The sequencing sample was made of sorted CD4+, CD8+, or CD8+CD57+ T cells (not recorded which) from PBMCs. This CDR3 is CSASPRIYEQYF. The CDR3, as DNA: TGCAGTGCTAGTCCACGTATTTACGAGCAGTACTTC.